The clone carrying this T cell receptor beta chain has at least ten counts. Its antigen remains unknown. Germline CDR1 is LGHNA and CDR2 is YSLEER. Between the trimmed V and J ends, which lost 5 bases and 0 bases, there was a span of 16 bases. CDR3 length: 17 residues. The data were obtained in a study of T-cell memory formation after mild COVID-19. General study findings and limits: From day 15 to 85, contracting clones were balanced between CD4 and CD8, whereas later expanders leaned toward CD4+.

TCRdb recomputed calls from the 5' RACE reads with MiXCR, one row per CDR3 protein. The profile shows 250,000 to 350,000 distinct CDR3 sequences, 15% to 20% of them singletons. Sequencing was done on a sample of PBMCs or a T cell subset sorted from them (not recorded which). The sequence was obtained from a man younger than 35 who had mild COVID-19 (a few samples of this study predate the infection). Cell type and time point are not known. The chain joins TRBV4-3 to TRBJ1-4; D is possibly TRBD1 (6 bases). CDR3 sequence reads: CASSIKTGLTTNEKLFF. The CDR3 DNA is TGCGCCAGCAGCATCAAGACAGGACTTACAACTAATGAAAAACTGTTTTTT.